This T cell receptor (beta chain) was identified in a study of OX40 agonist ivuxolimab in advanced cancers. Study-level points and caveats: Both blood CD4+ and CD8+ T cells showed clonal growth by week 6 at 0.1 to 3.0 mg/kg.

V shed 4 bases and J 2 bases; nucleotides not matched to a gene: 3. The CDR3 spans 13 residues. Germline V gene lookup returns CDR1 SQVTM and CDR2 ANQGSEA. Remarks on this clone: The antigen remains undetermined.

Sequencing used immunoSEQ multiplex PCR; TCRdb keeps in-frame clones, though not all of them. The sample consists of roughly 60,000 clones, around 93% of them appearing once. This chain connects TRBV29-1 to TRBJ1-2, with 8 bases lining up with TRBD1. The receptor comes from an adult with an advanced solid tumor such as melanoma, head and neck, liver or kidney cancer. Here the sequenced sample was CD4+ or CD8+ T cells sorted from blood, taken in a trial of the OX40 agonist ivuxolimab. The DNA of the CDR3 is TGCAGCGTTGGGACAGGGACGAACTATGGCTACACCTTC. It encodes CSVGTGTNYGYTF.